Shown below are 28 T cell receptor beta chains from a single sample sequenced in a study of blood T cell repertoires in COVID-19. Sequencing was performed with immunoSEQ multiplex PCR; in TCRdb, only in-frame clones are kept and a portion is missing. The data show 200,000 to 300,000 clones, about 87% seen once. Sequenced sample: peripheral blood. These receptors all come from a man aged 60 to 75 who had recovered from COVID-19.

The chain has TRBV5-1 and TRBJ1-1; D gene ambiguous. From germline, CDR1 is SGHRS and CDR2 YFSETQ. The CDR3 is 17 residues long. V dropped 0 bases and J dropped 6 bases, with 21 bases sitting between them. The CDR3 DNA follows: TGCGCCAGCAGCTTGGAATTGGCATCTAGAACATTCCCTGAAGCTTTCTTT. This translates into CASSLELASRTFPEAFF. The variable domain in full, completed from reference TRBV5-1 and TRBJ1-1, reads KAGVTQTPRYLIKTRGQQVTLSCSPISGHRSVSWYQQTPGQGLQFLFEYFSETQRNKGNFPGRFSGRQFSNSRSEMNVSTLELGDSALYLCASSLELASRTFPEAFFGQGTRLTVV.

The rearrangement links TRBV4-2 to TRBJ2-1; TRBD2 matches 9 bases. Germline CDR1 is LGHNA and CDR2 is YNFKEQ. The V segment lost 4 bases and the J segment 7 bases; nucleotides outside the gene matches: 11. The CDR3 covers 16 residues. The CDR3 nucleotides read TGTGCCAGCAGCCTCGAACTAGCGGGTGTTACAAATGAGCAGTTCTTC. It codes for CASSLELAGVTNEQFF.

This chain connects TRBV5-1 to TRBJ1-5; the D is unclear. There are 13 residues in the CDR3. V lost 0 bases and J 6 bases, leaving 7 bases between the germline ends. Germline CDR1 and CDR2: SGHRS and YFSETQ. The DNA for the CDR3 is TGCGCCAGCAGCTTGGGGCAGGCTCAGCCCCAGCATTTT. Translating gives CASSLGQAQPQHF.

In DNA, the CDR3 is TGTGCCAGCAGCCTGGCAGGGGGCTATGGCTACACCTTC. It encodes CASSLAGGYGYTF. This chain uses TRBV5-6 with TRBJ1-2, with 7 bases lining up with TRBD1. CDR1 and CDR2 (germline): SGHDT, YYEEEE. CDR3 length: 13 amino acids. V lost 4 bases to trimming and J lost 4 bases; unmatched junction nucleotides: 4.

J is TRBJ2-7 and V is TRBV12-3 or TRBV12-4; D remains unclear. V lost 5 bases and J 2 bases, leaving 4 bases between the germline ends. This CDR3 has 11 residues. The CDR3 here is CASSLTYEQYF. CDR3 DNA: TGTGCCAGCAGTCTAACCTACGAGCAGTACTTC.

The genes are TRBV6-6 and TRBJ1-2; 9 nucleotides match TRBD1. Germline V gene lookup returns CDR1 MNHNY and CDR2 SVGAGI (reference sequence). This CDR3 contains 13 residues. The ends lost 11 bases at V and 3 bases at J; junction bases unmatched: 7. The DNA of the CDR3 is TGTGCCGGAACCAGGACAGGGGACTATGGCTACACCTTC. This codes for CAGTRTGDYGYTF.

The V and J genes are TRBV30 and TRBJ1-4; tentatively, D is TRBD1 (5 bases). Germline V CDR1 and CDR2: GTSNPN, SVGIG (reference sequence). Deletions cut 3 bases from V and 7 bases from J, with 15 bases between. The CDR3 contains 14 residues. The CDR3 DNA sequence: TGTGCCTGGAGACCACGGGGGGAAACTGAAAAACTGTTTTTT. Its translation: CAWRPRGETEKLFF.

This chain joins TRBV9 and TRBJ2-7, with D maybe TRBD1 (5 bases). This CDR3 region has 15 residues. Germline V gene data show CDR1 as SGDLS and CDR2 as YYNGEE. V shed 0 bases and J shed 2 bases, with 12 bases lying between them. CDR3 bases: TGTGCCAGCAGCGTAGGCAGGGATTGGGCCTACGAGCAGTACTTC. Translated, it gives CASSVGRDWAYEQYF.

The chain uses TRBV11-2 and TRBJ2-2; D remains unclear. The germline V gene has CDR1 SGHAT and CDR2 FQNNGV. This CDR3 is 13 amino acids long. V shed 1 base and J shed 4 bases, with 4 bases lying between them. In nucleotides, the CDR3 is TGTGCCAGCAGCTTAGCTTCCACCGGGGAGCTGTTTTTT. It specifies CASSLASTGELFF.

The chain links TRBV20-1 to TRBJ2-2; 12 nucleotides align to TRBD2. V shed 3 bases and J 5 bases; nucleotides not matched to a gene: 16. In germline, CDR1 is DFQATT, CDR2 SNEGSKA (reference sequence). The CDR3 sequence is 19 residues long. The CDR3 sequence: CSASFFGLAGGRSTGELFF. Written as DNA, the CDR3 is TGCAGTGCTAGTTTTTTTGGTCTAGCGGGGGGGCGTAGTACCGGGGAGCTGTTTTTT.

The CDR3 DNA is TGTGCCAGCCGTGGGGTAGCGGGGGGGATGAACACCGGGGAGCTGTTTTTT. This encodes CASRGVAGGMNTGELFF. The genes are TRBV25-1 and TRBJ2-2; 11 bases agree with TRBD2. This CDR3 region has 17 residues. V dropped 8 bases and J dropped 1; count of bases not matched to a gene: 9. Germline V gives CDR1 MGHDK, CDR2 SYGVNS.

The gene calls are TRBV7-2 and TRBJ2-1; D perhaps matches TRBD1 (6 bases). The V and J ends lost 7 bases and 1 base respectively, with 14 bases between them. The germline V gene has CDR1 SGHTA and CDR2 FQGNSA. The length of the CDR3 is 15 residues. The CDR3 DNA is TGTGCCAGCACCCTGCGACAGGAATCCTACAATGAGCAGTTCTTC. This codes for CASTLRQESYNEQFF.

The J gene is TRBJ2-5, the V gene TRBV5-1, with 14 positions matching TRBD2. Losses at the gene ends were 4 bases for V and 4 bases for J; bases not matched to a gene: 3. There are 15 residues in the CDR3. The germline CDR1 and CDR2 sequences are SGHRS and YFSETQ. This CDR3 is CASSQTSGRGETQYF. CDR3 DNA: TGCGCCAGCAGCCAGACTAGCGGGAGGGGAGAGACCCAGTACTTC. Based on the CDR3 plus reference TRBV5-1 and TRBJ2-5, the full variable domain is KAGVTQTPRYLIKTRGQQVTLSCSPISGHRSVSWYQQTPGQGLQFLFEYFSETQRNKGNFPGRFSGRQFSNSRSEMNVSTLELGDSALYLCASSQTSGRGETQYFGPGTRLLVL.

This clone has a single count. V usage is TRBV6-1 and J usage is TRBJ2-7; 9 nucleotides line up with TRBD1. V was pared by 2 bases and J by 5 bases, with 7 bases of the junction left unmatched. CDR1 is MNHNS, CDR2 SASEGT, per germline. The CDR3 extends over 15 amino acids. CDR3 protein: CASSELGTGPNEQYF. In DNA, the CDR3 is TGTGCCAGCAGTGAATTGGGGACAGGGCCCAACGAGCAGTACTTC.

This chain joins TRBV7-3 and TRBJ1-1, with D tentatively TRBD1 (6 bases). The V gene lost 5 bases and the J gene lost 6 bases, with 16 bases spanning the gap. The CDR3 has 14 residues. CDR1 SGHTA and CDR2 FQGTGA come from the germline V gene. The CDR3 protein is CASSAGQTLAEAFF. In DNA form, the CDR3 reads TGTGCCAGCAGCGCCGGACAGACGCTCGCTGAAGCTTTCTTT.

This clone was picked up one time. This rearrangement joins TRBV15 to TRBJ2-1; 11 positions agree with TRBD2. The CDR3 spans 18 residues. Losses at the gene ends were 0 bases for V and 2 bases for J; bases not matched to a gene: 6. Per germline, CDR1 LNHNV and CDR2 YYDKDF (reference sequence). CDR3 nucleotides: TGTGCCACCAGCAGAGACACTAGCGGGGGTTCTGCCTACAATGAGCAGTTCTTC. Translating gives CATSRDTSGGSAYNEQFF.

The genes are TRBV4-1 and TRBJ2-7, with a tentative D call TRBD1 (7 bases). V shed 6 bases and J shed 7 bases, with 16 bases lying between them. CDR3 length: 13 residues. Germline values: CDR1 MGHRA, CDR2 YSYEKL. CDR3 residues: CASRATGTREQYF. DNA of the CDR3: TGCGCCAGCAGAGCGACAGGGACTCGGGAGCAGTACTTC.

The chain recombines TRBV4-2 with TRBJ2-1; no firm D call. Germline V gene data show CDR1 as LGHNA and CDR2 as YNFKEQ. CDR3 length equals 16 residues. Trimming removed 0 bases at V and 3 bases at J, with 12 bases between. CDR3 DNA: TGTGCCAGCAGCCAAGAAGGTACAGCCCGCTACAATGAGCAGTTCTTC. Translating it yields CASSQEGTARYNEQFF.

The rearrangement joins TRBV9 to TRBJ2-5; 10 bases align to TRBD1. Germline V gene sequence: CDR1 SGDLS, CDR2 YYNGEE. V lost 0 bases, J lost 6 bases, and 11 bases stayed unmatched. CDR3 length: 17 amino acids. The CDR3 DNA sequence: TGTGCCAGCAGCGTAGGAGGGGCGGGACAGGGGCAGCAGACCCAGTACTTC. The encoded protein is CASSVGGAGQGQQTQYF.

This clone was observed a few times. The chain combines TRBV6-2 or TRBV6-3 with TRBJ2-7, with TRBD2 matching over 10 bases. CDR3 length equals 13 residues. Germline values: CDR1 MNHEY, CDR2 SVGEGT. The trim removed 5 bases at V and 3 bases at J, leaving 1 base unmatched. The CDR3 coding sequence is TGTGCCAGCAGTCGACTAGCGGGCTACGAGCAGTACTTC. Translated, it gives CASSRLAGYEQYF.

This chain connects TRBV18 to TRBJ1-4; 8 nucleotides align to TRBD1. The CDR3 has 15 amino acids. Germline V CDR1 and CDR2: KGHSH, LQKENI. V was pared by 3 bases and J by 8 bases, with 8 bases of the junction left unmatched. The CDR3 sequence: CASSPSGQAREKLFF. DNA of the CDR3: TGTGCCAGCTCACCCTCGGGACAGGCCAGAGAAAAACTGTTTTTT.

The sample holds many counts of this clone. In DNA form, the CDR3 reads TGTGCCAGCAGCTTGGCAGGGTTTAATTCACCCCTCCACTTT. Protein sequence: CASSLAGFNSPLHF. The rearrangement uses TRBV5-6 and TRBJ1-6, with D possibly TRBD1 on 5 matching bases. CDR1 and CDR2 from the germline V gene are SGHDT and YYEEEE. V was clipped by 0 bases and J by 6 bases, with 7 bases between them. This CDR3 is 14 amino acids long.

The chain uses TRBV9 and TRBJ1-3; D unclear. Germline CDR1 is SGDLS and CDR2 is YYNGEE. Trimming pared 0 bases from V and 3 bases from J, leaving 13 bases between. The CDR3 totals 16 residues. CDR3 amino acids: CASSVELRVGGNTIYF. The CDR3 nucleotides are TGTGCCAGCAGCGTAGAGCTCCGGGTTGGTGGAAACACCATATATTTT.

The chain is built from TRBV5-6 and TRBJ1-1, with 7 bases identical to TRBD1. The CDR3 covers 12 residues. V shed 0 bases, J shed 11 bases, and the junction held 4 bases outside the gene matches. Germline V CDR1 and CDR2: SGHDT, YYEEEE. For the CDR3, the DNA is TGTGCCAGCAGCTTGGTACAGGGGAAGGCTTTCTTT. It translates to CASSLVQGKAFF.

This clone occurred once. The chain uses TRBV7-3 and TRBJ2-3; possibly TRBD1 for D (6 bases). The germline CDR1 and CDR2 sequences are SGHTA and FQGTGA. The CDR3 is 17 amino acids. Trimming removed 2 bases at V and 2 bases at J, with 17 bases between. The CDR3 nucleotides read TGTGCCAGCAGCTTAGACGCCCCAGGGGCCAACACAGATACGCAGTATTTT. It yields the protein CASSLDAPGANTDTQYF.

The genes are TRBV6-1 and TRBJ1-5; D may be TRBD1 (5 bases). V was trimmed by 0 bases and J by 7 bases, leaving 7 bases between them. CDR3 length: 13 residues. CDR1 and CDR2 from the germline V gene are MNHNS and SASEGT. The CDR3 nucleotides read TGTGCCAGCAGTGAAGCAGGGGCGCAGCCCCAGCATTTT. Translating it yields CASSEAGAQPQHF.

V and J are TRBV27 and TRBJ1-2, with TRBD1 matching over 8 bases. V lost 4 bases to trimming and J lost 8 bases; unmatched junction nucleotides: 9. Per germline, CDR1 MNHEY and CDR2 SMNVEV (reference sequence). The CDR3 sequence is 14 residues long. CDR3 protein: CASSSIGQGSGYTF. The DNA for the CDR3 is TGTGCCAGCAGTTCGATCGGACAGGGCTCGGGCTACACCTTC.

Worth noting for this clone: This specimen includes other DNA sequences encoding the same CDR3. The chain joins TRBV29-1 to TRBJ1-5, with TRBD1 matching over 7 bases. V was pared by 4 bases and J by 5 bases, with 2 bases of the junction left unmatched. The CDR3 has 12 residues. Germline V gene lookup returns CDR1 SQVTM and CDR2 ANQGSEA. The CDR3 DNA follows: TGCAGCGTTGGAACAGGGGATCAGCCCCAGCATTTT. Its translation: CSVGTGDQPQHF.